This entry is about one T cell receptor beta chain. What it binds is not known. The sample originates from a study of early T cells in non-severe SARS-CoV-2 infection. General study results and limits: CD4 and private specificities were missed by VDJdb matching, which favored anti-spike CD8 responses.

Unique molecular identifiers tagged individual cDNA molecules. MiXCR, applied by TCRdb to the 5' RACE reads, yields one record per CDR3 protein. The sample includes 55,000 to 85,000 distinct CDR3 sequences, approximately 12% seen only once; the top ten take approximately 5%. The V gene lost 1 base and the J gene lost 10 bases, with 13 bases spanning the gap. The CDR3 extends over 13 amino acids. Sample: whole blood. The TCR comes from an adult who was a healthcare worker with PCR-confirmed SARS-CoV-2 infection or an uninfected control (not recorded which). The chain joins TRBV12-3 or TRBV12-4 to TRBJ1-2, with D unclear. This chain's CDR3 is CASSLEGRLDYTF. CDR3 sequence (DNA): TGTGCCAGCAGTTTAGAAGGCAGGCTGGACTACACCTTC.